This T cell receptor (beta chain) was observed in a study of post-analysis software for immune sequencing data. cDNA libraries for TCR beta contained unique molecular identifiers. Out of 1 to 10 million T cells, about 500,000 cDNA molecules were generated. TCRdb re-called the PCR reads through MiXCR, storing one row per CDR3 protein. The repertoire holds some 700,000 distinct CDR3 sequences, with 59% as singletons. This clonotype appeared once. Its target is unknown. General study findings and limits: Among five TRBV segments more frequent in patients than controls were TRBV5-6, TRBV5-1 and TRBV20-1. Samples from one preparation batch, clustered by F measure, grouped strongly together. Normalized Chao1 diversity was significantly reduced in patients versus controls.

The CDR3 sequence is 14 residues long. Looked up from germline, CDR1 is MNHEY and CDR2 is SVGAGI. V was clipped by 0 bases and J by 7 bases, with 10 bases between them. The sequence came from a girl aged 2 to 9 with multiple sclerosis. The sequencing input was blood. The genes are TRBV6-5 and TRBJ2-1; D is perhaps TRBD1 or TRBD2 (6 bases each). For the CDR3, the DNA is TGTGCCAGCAGTTACTCGGAGGGGGGAAATGAGCAGTTCTTC. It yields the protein CASSYSEGGNEQFF.